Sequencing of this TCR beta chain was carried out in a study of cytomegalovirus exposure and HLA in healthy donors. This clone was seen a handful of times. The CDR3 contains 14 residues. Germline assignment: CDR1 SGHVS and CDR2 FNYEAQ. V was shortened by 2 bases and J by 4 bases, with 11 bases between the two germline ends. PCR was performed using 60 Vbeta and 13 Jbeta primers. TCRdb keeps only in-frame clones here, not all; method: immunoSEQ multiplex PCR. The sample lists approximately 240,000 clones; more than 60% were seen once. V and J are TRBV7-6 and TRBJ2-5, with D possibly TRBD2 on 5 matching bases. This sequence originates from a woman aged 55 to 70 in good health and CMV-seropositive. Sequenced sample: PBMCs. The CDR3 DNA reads TGTGCCAGCAGCTTAAGAGGGTCCGGAGAGACCCAGTACTTC. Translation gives CASSLRGSGETQYF.